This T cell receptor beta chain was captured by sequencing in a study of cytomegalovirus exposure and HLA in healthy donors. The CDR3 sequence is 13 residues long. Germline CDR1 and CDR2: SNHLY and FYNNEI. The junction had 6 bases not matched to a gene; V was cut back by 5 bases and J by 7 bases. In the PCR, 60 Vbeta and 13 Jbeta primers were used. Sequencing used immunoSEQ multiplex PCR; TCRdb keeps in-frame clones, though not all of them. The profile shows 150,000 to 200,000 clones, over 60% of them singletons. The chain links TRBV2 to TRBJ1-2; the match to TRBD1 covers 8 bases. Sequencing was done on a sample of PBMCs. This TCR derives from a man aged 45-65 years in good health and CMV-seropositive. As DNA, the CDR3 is TGTGCCAGCAGTCCGCAGGGGGCAGGTGGCTACACCTTC. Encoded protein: CASSPQGAGGYTF. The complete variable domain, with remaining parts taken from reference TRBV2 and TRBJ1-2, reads EPEVTQTPSHQVTQMGQEVILRCVPISNHLYFYWYRQILGQKVEFLVSFYNNEISEKSEIFDDQFSVERPDGSNFTLKIRSTKLEDSAMYFCASSPQGAGGYTFGSGTRLTVV.